This is a list of T cell receptor beta chains from one sample in a study of cytomegalovirus exposure and HLA in healthy donors. Libraries were prepared by immunoSEQ multiplex PCR; TCRdb keeps only in-frame clonotypes and omits some of them. Of fewer than 200,000 clones listed, approximately 79% are singletons. Material for sequencing was PBMCs. All receptors derive from a middle-aged man in good health and CMV-seropositive. CDR3s include the opening cysteine and the closing phenylalanine or tryptophan. Fields, in order: clone size, V gene, J gene, D gene, CDR3 protein, CDR3 DNA. A D gene is named only where the DNA matches it firmly. Size tells how often a clone was seen (once, few, many) or the class of an expanded clone, and some rows leave it out.

clone_size: NA
v_call: TRBV7-2
j_call: TRBJ1-4
d_call: NA
cdr3_aa: CASSSGVANEKLFF
cdr3_nt: TGTGCCAGCAGCTCGGGGGTGGCTAATGAAAAACTGTTTTTT

clone_size: NA
v_call: TRBV7-2
j_call: TRBJ1-2
d_call: TRBD1
cdr3_aa: CASSLTGTASF
cdr3_nt: TGTGCCAGCAGCTTAACCGGGACAGCCTCCTTC

clone_size: once
v_call: TRBV6-5
j_call: TRBJ1-1
d_call: NA
cdr3_aa: CASTDWGGDTEAFF
cdr3_nt: TGTGCCAGCACAGACTGGGGAGGTGACACTGAAGCTTTCTTT

clone_size: once
v_call: TRBV29-1
j_call: TRBJ2-3
d_call: TRBD2
cdr3_aa: CSVTGLAGTVGGTDTQYF
cdr3_nt: TGCAGCGTGACGGGACTAGCGGGGACTGTGGGTGGCACAGATACGCAGTATTTT

clone_size: NA
v_call: TRBV19
j_call: TRBJ2-3
d_call: TRBD2
cdr3_aa: CASKTSGGTDTQYF
cdr3_nt: TGTGCCAGTAAGACTAGCGGGGGCACAGATACGCAGTATTTT

clone_size: NA
v_call: TRBV6-5
j_call: TRBJ1-4
d_call: NA
cdr3_aa: CASRPLLATNEKLFF
cdr3_nt: TGTGCCAGCAGGCCTCTCCTAGCGACTAATGAAAAACTGTTTTTT

clone_size: NA
v_call: TRBV4-2
j_call: TRBJ1-2
d_call: NA
cdr3_aa: CASSLTGRNYGYTF
cdr3_nt: TGTGCCAGCAGCCTGACAGGACGAAACTATGGCTACACCTTC

clone_size: NA
v_call: TRBV6-1
j_call: TRBJ1-4
d_call: TRBD1
cdr3_aa: CASSDWTGTNEKLFF
cdr3_nt: TGTGCCAGCAGTGACTGGACAGGAACTAATGAAAAACTGTTTTTT

clone_size: few
v_call: TRBV11-2
j_call: TRBJ1-3
d_call: NA
cdr3_aa: CASSLRQDSGNTIYF
cdr3_nt: TGTGCCAGCAGCCTACGACAGGACTCTGGAAACACCATATATTTT

clone_size: NA
v_call: TRBV7-2
j_call: TRBJ1-2
d_call: NA
cdr3_aa: CASSSDAGAARGYTF
cdr3_nt: TGTGCCAGCAGCTCAGACGCAGGGGCTGCGAGGGGCTACACCTTC

clone_size: few
v_call: TRBV5-6
j_call: TRBJ1-2
d_call: NA
cdr3_aa: CASSLIGGVDGYTF
cdr3_nt: TGTGCCAGCAGCTTGATAGGGGGAGTGGATGGCTACACCTTC

clone_size: NA
v_call: TRBV7-2
j_call: TRBJ2-7
d_call: NA
cdr3_aa: CASSPTAGVGYEQYF
cdr3_nt: TGTGCCAGCAGCCCCACGGCAGGCGTTGGCTACGAGCAGTACTTC

clone_size: NA
v_call: TRBV19
j_call: TRBJ1-5
d_call: TRBD1
cdr3_aa: CASSRDRGYQPQHF
cdr3_nt: TGTGCCAGTAGTAGGGACAGGGGATATCAGCCCCAGCATTTT

clone_size: NA
v_call: TRBV11-2
j_call: TRBJ2-7
d_call: NA
cdr3_aa: CASSFGPGGHPLGEQYF
cdr3_nt: TGTGCCAGCAGCTTCGGTCCGGGCGGGCATCCTTTGGGGGAGCAGTACTTC

clone_size: NA
v_call: TRBV6-1
j_call: TRBJ2-3
d_call: TRBD2
cdr3_aa: CAGSEASGGADTQYF
cdr3_nt: TGTGCCGGCAGTGAGGCTAGCGGGGGGGCAGATACGCAGTATTTT

clone_size: once
v_call: TRBV10-3
j_call: TRBJ1-6
d_call: NA
cdr3_aa: CAISESDRKSDSPPHF
cdr3_nt: TGTGCCATCAGTGAGTCGGACAGAAAGAGCGATTCACCCCCCCACTTT

clone_size: few
v_call: TRBV5-8
j_call: TRBJ2-2
d_call: NA
cdr3_aa: CASSRPTANTGELFF
cdr3_nt: TGTGCCAGCAGCCGTCCGACAGCGAACACCGGGGAGCTGTTTTTT

clone_size: few
v_call: TRBV7-3
j_call: TRBJ2-5
d_call: NA
cdr3_aa: CASSADTKETQYF
cdr3_nt: TGTGCCAGCAGCGCAGACACAAAAGAGACCCAGTACTTC

clone_size: once
v_call: TRBV11-2
j_call: TRBJ2-7
d_call: NA
cdr3_aa: CASSTFRVTYEQYF
cdr3_nt: TGTGCCAGCAGCACATTTCGGGTTACCTACGAGCAGTACTTC

clone_size: NA
v_call: TRBV29-1
j_call: TRBJ2-3
d_call: NA
cdr3_aa: CSVGEVNTDTQYF
cdr3_nt: TGCAGCGTTGGGGAGGTAAACACAGATACGCAGTATTTT

clone_size: NA
v_call: TRBV2
j_call: TRBJ1-4
d_call: TRBD1
cdr3_aa: CASSPDRDDEKLFF
cdr3_nt: TGTGCCAGCAGTCCCGACAGGGATGATGAAAAACTGTTTTTT

clone_size: NA
v_call: TRBV5-4
j_call: TRBJ2-2
d_call: TRBD1
cdr3_aa: CASSGQTGIGELFF
cdr3_nt: TGTGCCAGCAGCGGGCAGACAGGGATCGGGGAGCTGTTTTTT

clone_size: NA
v_call: TRBV6-1
j_call: TRBJ2-2
d_call: NA
cdr3_aa: CASSTSNTGELFF
cdr3_nt: NA

clone_size: NA
v_call: TRBV27
j_call: TRBJ2-2
d_call: NA
cdr3_aa: CASSLRQGNTGELFF
cdr3_nt: TGTGCCAGCAGTTTACGGCAGGGGAACACCGGGGAGCTGTTTTTT

clone_size: NA
v_call: TRBV6-5
j_call: TRBJ2-2
d_call: TRBD1
cdr3_aa: CASRDSNTGELFF
cdr3_nt: TGTGCCAGCCGGGACAGTAACACCGGGGAGCTGTTTTTT

clone_size: few
v_call: TRBV19
j_call: TRBJ1-2
d_call: NA
cdr3_aa: CASSIVGQPYGYTF
cdr3_nt: TGTGCCAGTAGTATTGTCGGACAGCCCTATGGCTACACCTTC

clone_size: NA
v_call: TRBV18
j_call: TRBJ2-7
d_call: TRBD1
cdr3_aa: CASSPGTGPSSEQYF
cdr3_nt: TGTGCCAGCTCACCGGGGACAGGGCCCTCGAGCGAGCAGTACTTC

clone_size: NA
v_call: TRBV6-1
j_call: TRBJ1-6
d_call: NA
cdr3_aa: CASSEIGEAHNSPLHF
cdr3_nt: TGTGCCAGCAGTGAAATCGGGGAGGCCCATAATTCACCCCTCCACTTT

clone_size: NA
v_call: TRBV6-1
j_call: TRBJ1-4
d_call: TRBD1
cdr3_aa: CASSKQGRNEKLFF
cdr3_nt: TGTGCCAGCAGTAAACAGGGGAGGAATGAAAAACTGTTTTTT

clone_size: NA
v_call: TRBV7-6
j_call: TRBJ2-2
d_call: NA
cdr3_aa: CASSPVFANTGELFF
cdr3_nt: TGTGCCAGCAGCCCTGTCTTCGCGAACACCGGGGAGCTGTTTTTT

clone_size: NA
v_call: TRBV6-5
j_call: TRBJ2-5
d_call: NA
cdr3_aa: CASSYGGAETQYF
cdr3_nt: TGTGCCAGCAGTTACGGCGGGGCGGAGACCCAGTACTTC

clone_size: NA
v_call: TRBV29-1
j_call: TRBJ1-2
d_call: NA
cdr3_aa: CSVETAGGGHYGYTF
cdr3_nt: TGCAGCGTTGAAACCGCGGGGGGGGGCCACTATGGCTACACCTTC

clone_size: NA
v_call: TRBV6-6
j_call: TRBJ1-2
d_call: NA
cdr3_aa: CASSYRQERGYGYTF
cdr3_nt: TGTGCCAGCAGTTACCGGCAGGAAAGGGGCTATGGCTACACCTTC

clone_size: NA
v_call: TRBV19
j_call: TRBJ2-2
d_call: TRBD1
cdr3_aa: CASCQGAMGTGELFF
cdr3_nt: TGTGCCAGCTGCCAGGGGGCCATGGGCACCGGGGAGCTGTTTTTT

clone_size: few
v_call: TRBV4-2
j_call: TRBJ2-1
d_call: TRBD1
cdr3_aa: CASSPPDRGVRYNEQFF
cdr3_nt: TGTGCCAGCAGCCCCCCCGACAGGGGAGTGCGATACAATGAGCAGTTCTTC